This T cell receptor beta chain was recorded in a study of control samples from healthy donors and cancer patients. TCRdb keeps only in-frame clones here, not all; method: immunoSEQ multiplex PCR. Altogether 75,000 to 100,000 clones are present, 85% to 90% being singletons, with the ten largest covering roughly 13%. Germline CDR1 LNHDA, CDR2 SQIVND (reference sequence). Losses at the gene ends were 3 bases for V and 2 bases for J; bases not matched to a gene: 4. This CDR3 spans 16 amino acids. The source material was blood. This receptor was identified in a man aged 30-40 years in good health. The chain has TRBV19 and TRBJ2-3; TRBD2 matches 11 bases. The CDR3 reads CASSITSGSTTDTQYF. In DNA form, the CDR3 reads TGTGCCAGTAGTATCACTAGCGGGAGTACCACAGATACGCAGTATTTT.